This passage covers 23 T cell receptor beta chains from one sample sequenced in a study of cytomegalovirus exposure and HLA in healthy donors. The table came from immunoSEQ multiplex PCR; TCRdb's copy has only in-frame clones and leaves some out. The sample lists fewer than 350,000 clones; more than 75% were seen once. Sequenced sample: PBMCs. These receptors were collected from a woman younger than 35 in good health and CMV-seronegative.

V is TRBV11-2 and J is TRBJ2-7, with 7 bases fitting TRBD1. This CDR3 region has 18 residues. Germline trimming cut 1 base from V and 2 bases from J; bases unmatched to any gene: 14. Germline V gene data show CDR1 as SGHAT and CDR2 as FQNNGV. CDR3 DNA sequence: TGTGCCAGCAGCTTAGCAGTCTTTAGCACAGGACAGGCCTACGAGCAGTACTTC. This encodes CASSLAVFSTGQAYEQYF.

The CDR3 here is CASPLGAGAYEQYF. The DNA of the CDR3 is TGCGCCAGCCCACTGGGCGCGGGAGCCTACGAGCAGTACTTC. The chain employs TRBV10-1 and TRBJ2-7; 7 nucleotides line up with TRBD2. The CDR3 spans 14 residues. Germline values: CDR1 WNHNN, CDR2 SYGVQD (reference sequence). V lost 8 bases to trimming and J lost 2 bases; unmatched junction nucleotides: 9.

The CDR3 is CASSLAGTANGYTF. DNA of the CDR3: TGCGCCAGCAGCTTGGCCGGGACAGCGAATGGCTACACCTTC. The J gene is TRBJ1-2, the V gene TRBV5-1; TRBD1 matches at 7 bases. The CDR3 totals 14 residues. J was trimmed by 6 bases and V by 0 bases; bases with no gene match: 5. CDR1 is SGHRS, CDR2 YFSETQ, per germline.

The V gene is TRBV28, the J gene TRBJ1-2; tentatively, D is TRBD1 (6 bases). The V gene lost 4 bases and the J gene lost 8 bases, with 11 bases spanning the gap. Germline CDR1 reads MDHEN; CDR2 reads SYDVKM. The CDR3 is 12 residues long. The CDR3 loop is CASSSGTTGYTF. The CDR3 bases are TGTGCCAGCAGTTCAGGGACAACAGGCTACACCTTC.

This chain joins TRBV28 and TRBJ1-2, with TRBD1 identical over 8 bases. Germline lookup yields CDR1 MDHEN and CDR2 SYDVKM. Trimming took 7 bases from V and 8 from J; bases not matched to a gene: 18. CDR3 length: 16 residues. In DNA, the CDR3 is TGTGCCAGCAATTCCCGGACAGGGAAAGTTCTCGGGGGCTACACCTTC. Translating gives CASNSRTGKVLGGYTF.

This clone appeared a single time. The chain links TRBV28 to TRBJ2-3; a weak D match, TRBD2 (5 bases). In germline, CDR1 is MDHEN, CDR2 SYDVKM. The CDR3 has 16 residues. The V end lost 3 bases, the J end lost 0 bases, and 13 bases lay between the germline ends. CDR3 loop: CASSFGGGLSTDTQYF. The CDR3 nucleotides read TGTGCCAGCAGTTTCGGCGGCGGACTTAGCACAGATACGCAGTATTTT.

V and J are TRBV28 and TRBJ2-2, with TRBD2 matching 8 bases. Unmatched junction bases numbered 5, after V lost 0 bases and J lost 5 bases. CDR3 length: 16 residues. Germline CDR1 reads MDHEN; CDR2 reads SYDVKM. The CDR3 reads CASSLWAGGRTGELFF. Written as DNA, the CDR3 is TGTGCCAGCAGTTTATGGGCGGGAGGTCGGACCGGGGAGCTGTTTTTT.

The CDR3 coding sequence is TGTGCCAGCAGCGCCCTAGCGGGAGACGTGGACACCGGGGAGCTGTTTTTT. Translation gives CASSALAGDVDTGELFF. The chain couples TRBV9 to TRBJ2-2, with 10 bases that match TRBD2. CDR1 SGDLS and CDR2 YYNGEE come from the germline V gene. The V segment lost 3 bases and the J segment 3 bases; nucleotides outside the gene matches: 8. The CDR3 has 17 residues.

This chain connects TRBV29-1 to TRBJ2-1; a weak D match, TRBD1 (5 bases). CDR3 length equals 11 residues. Trimming pared 7 bases from V and 12 bases from J, leaving 16 bases between. Looked up from germline, CDR1 is SQVTM and CDR2 is ANQGSEA. The CDR3 loop reads CSALQALGQFF. As DNA, the CDR3 is TGCAGCGCCCTACAGGCTTTAGGGCAGTTCTTC.

This chain's CDR3 is CASSLKGLAPGELFF. The CDR3 bases are TGTGCCAGCAGTTTAAAGGGACTAGCCCCCGGGGAGCTGTTTTTT. The V and J genes are TRBV2 and TRBJ2-2; TRBD2 matches at 9 bases. Germline V lookup: CDR1 SNHLY, CDR2 FYNNEI. V lost 5 bases and J lost 6; bases outside the gene matches: 7. The CDR3 has 15 amino acids.

This chain joins TRBV28 and TRBJ1-4, with D possibly matching TRBD1 (6 bases). CDR1 is MDHEN and CDR2 is SYDVKM in the germline V gene. The length of the CDR3 is 19 residues. The V gene lost 4 bases and the J gene lost 3 bases, with 24 bases spanning the gap. The CDR3: CASSSPPGQLKEPNEKLFF. CDR3 coding DNA: TGTGCCAGCAGTTCCCCCCCTGGACAGTTAAAGGAACCTAATGAAAAACTGTTTTTT.

Only one count was recorded for this clone. The genes are TRBV9 and TRBJ2-7; D might be TRBD1 (6 bases). Trimming shortened V by 4 bases and J by 1 base, and 18 bases separated the two germline ends. Germline CDR1 reads SGDLS; CDR2 reads YYNGEE. The CDR3 has 16 residues. Here the CDR3 DNA reads TGTGCCAGCAGCAACCTCCCAGGGGCGCATTCCTACGAGCAGTACTTC. It encodes CASSNLPGAHSYEQYF. The full variable domain, its missing parts supplied by reference TRBV9 and TRBJ2-7, is DSGVTQTPKHLITATGQRVTLRCSPRSGDLSVYWYQQSLDQGLQFLIQYYNGEERAKGNILERFSAQQFPDLHSELNLSSLELGDSALYFCASSNLPGAHSYEQYFGPGTRLTVT.

The V gene is TRBV7-9, the J gene TRBJ1-2; tentatively, D is TRBD1 (5 bases). This CDR3 comprises 10 residues. Trimming pared 8 bases from V and 8 bases from J, leaving 9 bases between. Germline V CDR1 and CDR2: SEHNR, FQNEAQ (reference sequence). The CDR3 reads CASQGEGYTF. The CDR3 DNA follows: TGTGCCAGCCAGGGTGAGGGCTACACCTTC.

The chain uses TRBV11-2 and TRBJ2-1; 15 nucleotides line up with TRBD2. This CDR3 contains 16 residues. V lost 6 bases to trimming and J lost 8 bases; unmatched junction nucleotides: 8. Germline CDR1 SGHAT, CDR2 FQNNGV. In nucleotides, the CDR3 is TGTGCCAGCAGTCGTGGACTAGCGGGAGGGCAAGATGAGCAGTTCTTC. Translating it yields CASSRGLAGGQDEQFF.

This clone was picked up a small number of times. This chain links TRBV28 with TRBJ1-2, with 7 bases lining up with TRBD1. CDR1 and CDR2 (germline): MDHEN, SYDVKM. The V segment lost 7 bases and the J segment 8 bases; nucleotides outside the gene matches: 13. The CDR3 length is 14 residues. CDR3 DNA sequence: TGTGCCAGCACCCCGGGCAGGGGGATCTCCGGCTACACCTTC. It codes for CASTPGRGISGYTF.

V and J are TRBV7-2 and TRBJ2-5; TRBD1 matches at 11 bases. Germline assignment: CDR1 SGHTA and CDR2 FQGNSA. The CDR3 sequence is 15 residues long. V trimming: 4 bases; J trimming: 5 bases; junction bases outside the gene matches: 6. The CDR3 loop reads CASSSGQGARETQYF. Here the CDR3 DNA reads TGTGCCAGCAGCTCAGGACAGGGGGCGCGGGAGACCCAGTACTTC.

The chain combines TRBV27 with TRBJ2-5; the match to TRBD2 covers 7 bases. The CDR3 runs to 14 residues. V shed 3 bases, J shed 4 bases, and the junction held 5 bases outside the gene matches. CDR1 and CDR2 (germline): MNHEY, SMNVEV (reference sequence). CDR3 DNA: TGTGCCAGCAGTTTTATGCCTAGCGGAGAGACCCAGTACTTC. Translated, it gives CASSFMPSGETQYF.

The chain is built from TRBV27 and TRBJ2-7; D perhaps matches TRBD1 (6 bases). The CDR3 loop spans 16 amino acids. In germline, CDR1 is MNHEY, CDR2 SMNVEV (reference sequence). The germline V and J ends were trimmed by 6 bases and 2 bases, with 20 bases remaining between them. CDR3 in DNA: TGTGCCAGCAGGGCAGACCCCCAGGGGCCCGCCTACGAGCAGTACTTC. This codes for CASRADPQGPAYEQYF.

The chain couples TRBV11-2 to TRBJ2-5; 9 bases map to TRBD2. The CDR3 runs 14 residues. Trimming removed 4 bases from V and 1 base from J; junction bases left unmatched: 1. The germline gives CDR1 SGHAT, CDR2 FQNNGV. CDR3 sequence reads: CASSSTSGQETQYF. CDR3 DNA: TGTGCCAGCAGCTCGACTAGCGGCCAAGAGACCCAGTACTTC.

CDR3 DNA: TGTGCCAGCAGCCCAGGGCCCGGGGGACCCTACAATGAGCAGTTCTTC. This encodes CASSPGPGGPYNEQFF. V usage is TRBV7-3 and J usage is TRBJ2-1; weak D call: TRBD2 (6 bases). In germline, CDR1 is SGHTA, CDR2 FQGTGA. The CDR3 is made up of 16 amino acids. The V end was cut by 5 bases, the J end by 2 bases, with 16 bases between. The entire variable domain, with the rest obtained from reference TRBV7-3 and TRBJ2-1, is as follows: GAGVSQTPSNKVTEKGKYVELRCDPISGHTALYWYRQSLGQGPEFLIYFQGTGAADDSGLPNDRFFAVRPEGSVSTLKIQRTERGDSAVYLCASSPGPGGPYNEQFFGPGTRLTVL.

This rearrangement joins TRBV28 to TRBJ1-5; 8 bases agree with TRBD1. This CDR3 has 17 residues. After removal of 6 bases from V and 4 bases from J, the junction contained 14 bases not matched to a gene. Per germline, CDR1 MDHEN and CDR2 SYDVKM. The CDR3 spells CASRTGDRVYRNQPQHF. CDR3 sequence (DNA): TGTGCCAGCAGGACAGGGGATAGGGTATATCGAAATCAGCCCCAGCATTTT.

The chain carries TRBV7-2 and TRBJ1-2; a possible D gene is TRBD1 (5 bases). This CDR3 is built from 13 residues. The V gene lost 2 bases and the J gene lost 8 bases, with 12 bases spanning the gap. The germline gives CDR1 SGHTA, CDR2 FQGNSA. CDR3 residues: CASSLSGTRGYTF. The CDR3 DNA reads as TGTGCCAGCAGCTTAAGTGGGACTAGGGGCTACACCTTC.

The chain employs TRBV6-5 and TRBJ1-1, with 7 positions matching TRBD1. The CDR3 sequence is 16 residues long. Germline CDR1 reads MNHEY; CDR2 reads SVGAGI. V dropped 0 bases and J dropped 2; count of bases not matched to a gene: 6. CDR3 residues: CASSYSKTGTNTEAFF. The CDR3 nucleotides are TGTGCCAGCAGTTACTCGAAGACAGGGACCAACACTGAAGCTTTCTTT.